These T cell receptor beta chains were read from a single sample in a study of identical twins. TCRdb re-called the 5' RACE reads through MiXCR, storing one row per CDR3 protein. The sample contains some 500,000 distinct CDR3 sequences, more than 9% of which appear only once. The same sample was also used in a study of yellow fever vaccine responses in identical twins.

Sequenced input: PBMCs. Receptors were obtained from a woman under 30 in good health. Both conserved end residues are part of each CDR3. The D gene is left open where the match is weak. Some rows have no size entry. The others give once, few or many, or a class for an expanded clone.

abundance	d_gene	j_gene	v_gene	CDR3nt	CDR3aa
few	.	TRBJ1-1	TRBV29-1	TGCAGCGTTGTCTGGGGGGGGACTGAAGCTTTCTTT	CSVVWGGTEAFF
many	.	TRBJ2-6	TRBV4-2	TGTGCCAGCAGCCAGGACGGACAAGCTGGGGCCAACGTCCTGACTTTC	CASSQDGQAGANVLTF
many	.	TRBJ2-7	TRBV16	TGTGCCAGCAGCCCTACCGCTCCTACCTACGAGCAGTACTTC	CASSPTAPTYEQYF
.	TRBD2	TRBJ2-3	TRBV7-3	TGTGCCAGCAGCCCGGGGGGGAGCGGGGGAGCCACAGATACGCAGTATTTT	CASSPGGSGGATDTQYF
once	.	TRBJ2-7	TRBV2	TGTGCCAGCGCACAGGGTGACCTCTACGAGCAGTACTTC	CASAQGDLYEQYF
.	.	TRBJ2-6	TRBV28	TGTGCCAGCAGTCAATTTTCCGGGGCCAACGTCCTGACTTTC	CASSQFSGANVLTF
many	.	TRBJ2-6	TRBV6-1	TGTGCCAGCAAGGCTGATAACTCTGGGGCCAACGTCCTGACTTTC	CASKADNSGANVLTF
many	.	TRBJ2-1	TRBV4-3	TGCGCCAGCAGCCAAGATTCGGGAGTAGCATCGGATGAGCAGTTCTTC	CASSQDSGVASDEQFF
few	.	TRBJ1-2	TRBV6-5	TGTGCCAGCAGTTACTCTAGGGGAGCTAACTATGGCTACACCTTC	CASSYSRGANYGYTF
many	.	TRBJ2-7	TRBV29-1	TGCAGCGTTCTGCTCTTGTGGGGGAGCTCCTACGAGCAGTACTTC	CSVLLLWGSSYEQYF
few	.	TRBJ2-6	TRBV29-1	TGCAGCGCCACGGGTGGGGCCAACGTCCTGACTTTC	CSATGGANVLTF
many	.	TRBJ2-7	TRBV12-3/TRBV12-4	TGTGCCACCAGGGACCAGGGTTTGGGCTACGAGCAGTACTTC	CATRDQGLGYEQYF
few	TRBD1	TRBJ2-3	TRBV3-1	TGTGCCAGCAGCCCGGGACAGCTGCTCCGGACAGATACGCAGTATTTT	CASSPGQLLRTDTQYF
many	.	TRBJ2-7	TRBV15	TGTGCCACCAGCAGAGGCGAGTACGAGCAGTACTTC	CATSRGEYEQYF
.	TRBD2	TRBJ2-5	TRBV15	TGTGCCACCAGCAGGAGACTAGCGGAAGAGACCCAGTACTTC	CATSRRLAEETQYF
.	.	TRBJ2-7	TRBV7-2	TGTGCCAGCAGCGAAGACAGGGGACTACGATGGCAGTACTTC	CASSEDRGLRWQYF
.	TRBD2	TRBJ2-5	TRBV10-3	TGTGCCATCAGCCGAACTAGCGGGGATGGGGAGACCCAGTACTTC	CAISRTSGDGETQYF
many	TRBD2	TRBJ2-1	TRBV11-2	TGTGCCAGCAGTAAGAACGCCGGACTAGCGGGAGCCAATGAGCAGTTCTTC	CASSKNAGLAGANEQFF
many	.	TRBJ2-3	TRBV3-1	TGTGCCAGCAGCCACCCAGGGGGCACAGATACGCAGTATTTT	CASSHPGGTDTQYF
few	.	TRBJ1-5	TRBV4-1	TGCGCCAGCAGCCAACTTAGCGGACAGCCCCAGCATTTT	CASSQLSGQPQHF
few	.	TRBJ2-7	TRBV2	TGTGCCAGCAGTGTGCGACATAGCTACGAGCAGTACTTC	CASSVRHSYEQYF
few	.	TRBJ2-1	TRBV6-1	TGTGCCAGCAGTCCCCGACAGCCCTCCTACAATGAGCAGTTCTTC	CASSPRQPSYNEQFF
.	.	TRBJ2-1	TRBV12-3/TRBV12-4	TGTGCCAGCAGCCCGGACGACTTCTCCTACAATGAGCAGTTCTTC	CASSPDDFSYNEQFF
.	TRBD2	TRBJ2-1	TRBV4-3	TGCGCCAGCAGCCTAAGGGCGGGAGGGTTCAATGAGCAGTTCTTC	CASSLRAGGFNEQFF
many	TRBD2	TRBJ2-3	TRBV5-6	TGTGCCAGCAGCACCCGGGACTATCGTACGCAGTATTTT	CASSTRDYRTQYF
.	.	TRBJ1-6	TRBV20-1	TGCAGTGCTACCGACAAGCTCTATAATTCACCCCTCCACTTT	CSATDKLYNSPLHF
few	.	TRBJ1-4	TRBV6-5	TGTGCCAGCAGTTACAAAAGTCGGGAAAAACTGTTTTTT	CASSYKSREKLFF
many	TRBD1	TRBJ1-1	TRBV28	TGTGCCAGCATCCTTCAGGGGGGGAACACTGAAGCTTTCTTT	CASILQGGNTEAFF
.	TRBD2	TRBJ2-7	TRBV28	TGTGCCAGCAGTTTACGACCACCGGGACTAGCGGGGGTGCTGTCAACCTACGAGCAGTACTTC	CASSLRPPGLAGVLSTYEQYF